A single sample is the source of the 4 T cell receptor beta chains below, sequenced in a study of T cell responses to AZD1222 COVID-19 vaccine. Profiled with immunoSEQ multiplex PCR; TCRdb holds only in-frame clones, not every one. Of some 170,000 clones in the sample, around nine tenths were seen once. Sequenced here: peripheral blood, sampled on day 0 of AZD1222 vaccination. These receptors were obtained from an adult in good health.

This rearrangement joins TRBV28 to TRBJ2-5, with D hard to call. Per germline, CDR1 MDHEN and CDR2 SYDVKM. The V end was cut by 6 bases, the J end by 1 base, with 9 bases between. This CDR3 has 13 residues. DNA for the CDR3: TGTGCCAGCAGGGTTTACCCCCAAGAGACCCAGTACTTC. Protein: CASRVYPQETQYF. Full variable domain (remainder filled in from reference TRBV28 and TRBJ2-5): DVKVTQSSRYLVKRTGEKVFLECVQDMDHENMFWYRQDPGLGLRLIYFSYDVKMKEKGDIPEGYSVSREKKERFSLILESASTNQTSMYLCASRVYPQETQYFGPGTRLLVL.

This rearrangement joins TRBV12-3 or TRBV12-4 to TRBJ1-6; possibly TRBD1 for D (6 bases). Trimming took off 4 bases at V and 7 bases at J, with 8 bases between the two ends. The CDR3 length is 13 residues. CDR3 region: CASSSTGNSPLHF. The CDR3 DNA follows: TGTGCCAGCAGTTCTACAGGGAATTCACCCCTCCACTTT.

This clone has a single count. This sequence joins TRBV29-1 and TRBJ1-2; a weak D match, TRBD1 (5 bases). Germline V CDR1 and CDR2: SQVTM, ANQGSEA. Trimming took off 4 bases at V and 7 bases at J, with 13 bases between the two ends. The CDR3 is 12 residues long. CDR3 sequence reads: CSVGSGTLGYTF. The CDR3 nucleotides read TGCAGCGTTGGTTCGGGGACTCTTGGCTACACCTTC.

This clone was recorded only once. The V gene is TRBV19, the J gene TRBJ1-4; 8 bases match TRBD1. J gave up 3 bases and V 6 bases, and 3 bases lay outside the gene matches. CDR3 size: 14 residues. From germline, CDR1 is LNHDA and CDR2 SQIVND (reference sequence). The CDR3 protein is CASSRTGPNEKLFF. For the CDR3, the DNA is TGTGCCAGTAGCCGGACAGGGCCTAATGAAAAACTGTTTTTT. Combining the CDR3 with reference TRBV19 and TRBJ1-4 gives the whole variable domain DGGITQSPKYLFRKEGQNVTLSCEQNLNHDAMYWYRQDPGQGLRLIYYSQIVNDFQKGDIAEGYSVSREKKESFPLTVTSAQKNPTAFYLCASSRTGPNEKLFFGSGTQLSVL.